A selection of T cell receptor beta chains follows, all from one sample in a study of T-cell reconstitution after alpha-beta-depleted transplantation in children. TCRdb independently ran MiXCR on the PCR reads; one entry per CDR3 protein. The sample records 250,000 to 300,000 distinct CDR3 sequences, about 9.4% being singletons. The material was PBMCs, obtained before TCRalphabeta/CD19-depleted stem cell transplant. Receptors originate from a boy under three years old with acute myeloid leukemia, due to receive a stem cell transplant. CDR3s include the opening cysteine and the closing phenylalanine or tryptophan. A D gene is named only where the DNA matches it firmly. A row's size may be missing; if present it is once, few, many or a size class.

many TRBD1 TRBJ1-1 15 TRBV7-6 TGTGCCAGCAGCTTGGGGACAGGAGGGAACACTGAAGCTTTCTTT CASSLGTGGNTEAFF
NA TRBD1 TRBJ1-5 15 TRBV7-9 TGTGCCAGCAGCTCAGGGGGAGTGGGGGGCCAGCCCCAGCATTTT CASSSGGVGGQPQHF
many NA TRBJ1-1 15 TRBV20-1 TGCAGTGCTTCCCCCGCGGGGCGGTTGAACACTGAAGCTTTCTTT CSASPAGRLNTEAFF
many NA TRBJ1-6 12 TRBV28 TGTGCCACCGGACGTCACAATTCACCCCTCCACTTT CATGRHNSPLHF
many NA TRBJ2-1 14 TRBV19 TGTGCCAGTAGTAGGGGGTCGTACTACAATGAGCAGTTCTTC CASSRGSYYNEQFF
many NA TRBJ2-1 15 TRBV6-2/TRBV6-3 TGTGCCAGCAGACACCGGGACTTACTCTACAATGAGCAGTTCTTC CASRHRDLLYNEQFF
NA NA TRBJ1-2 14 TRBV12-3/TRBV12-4 TGTGCCAGCAGTTTATATAGCAAGAGGGGCGGCTACACCTTC CASSLYSKRGGYTF
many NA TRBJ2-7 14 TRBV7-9 TGTGCCAGCAGCTACGCTGACAGCTCCTACGAGCAGTACTTC CASSYADSSYEQYF
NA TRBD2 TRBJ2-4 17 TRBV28 TGTGCCAGCAGTTTGTGGTCTAGCGGGAGAACGGAAAACATTCAGTACTTC CASSLWSSGRTENIQYF
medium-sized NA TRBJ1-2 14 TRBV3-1 TGTGCCAGCAGCCAAGGGACTAGCCTCTATGGCTACACCTTC CASSQGTSLYGYTF
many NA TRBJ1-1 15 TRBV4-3 TGCGCCAGCAGCCAAATAGGCGGTCCCGTTCCTGAAGCTTTCTTT CASSQIGGPVPEAFF
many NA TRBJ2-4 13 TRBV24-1 TGTGCCACCAGTGGCGGCGGGAAAAACATTCAGTACTTC CATSGGGKNIQYF
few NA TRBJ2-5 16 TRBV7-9 TGTGCCAGCAGCTTAGCCCGCAAACTGGGCCAAGAGACCCAGTACTTC CASSLARKLGQETQYF
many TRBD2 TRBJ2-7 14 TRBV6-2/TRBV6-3 TGTGCCAGCAGTCCTAGCGGGAGATCCCACGAGCAGTACTTC CASSPSGRSHEQYF
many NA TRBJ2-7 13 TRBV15 TGTGCCACCAGCGGACCACGTGAGGGCGAGCAGTACTTC CATSGPREGEQYF
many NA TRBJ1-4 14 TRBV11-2 TGTGCCAGCAGCTTCTCTGGGTTTAATGAAAAACTGTTTTTT CASSFSGFNEKLFF
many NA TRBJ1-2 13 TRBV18 TGTGCCAGCTCACCTACAGGGTTAAATGGCTACACCTTC CASSPTGLNGYTF
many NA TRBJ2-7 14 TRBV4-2 TGTGCCAGCAGCCAAGAAACAGGGCCCGACGAGCAGTACTTC CASSQETGPDEQYF
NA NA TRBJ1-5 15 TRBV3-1 TGTGCCAGCAGCCAAAACCCAGGTCCAAATCAGCCCCAGCATTTT CASSQNPGPNQPQHF
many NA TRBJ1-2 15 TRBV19 TGTGCCAGTAGTGCTCGGGCCATTTCCGGGTATGGCTACACCTTC CASSARAISGYGYTF
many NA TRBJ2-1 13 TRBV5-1 TGCGCCAGCAGCTTGTCAGCTAACAATGAGCAGTTCTTC CASSLSANNEQFF
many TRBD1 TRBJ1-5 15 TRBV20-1 TGCAGTGCTAGTAACGGGACAGGGGGCCATCAGCCCCAGCATTTT CSASNGTGGHQPQHF
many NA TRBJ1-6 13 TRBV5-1 TGCGCCAGCAGCTTCGGGATTGATTCACCCCTCCACTTT CASSFGIDSPLHF
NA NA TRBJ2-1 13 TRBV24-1 TGTGCCACCAGTGATTTTGGGGTAAATGAGCAGTTCTTC CATSDFGVNEQFF
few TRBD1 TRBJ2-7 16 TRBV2 TGTGCCAGCAGTGCTACTCCAGGGGGTTTCTCCTACGAGCAGTACTTC CASSATPGGFSYEQYF
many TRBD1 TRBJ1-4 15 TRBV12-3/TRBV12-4 TGTGCCAGCAGTTTGGGACAGGGACCTAATGAAAAACTGTTTTTT CASSLGQGPNEKLFF
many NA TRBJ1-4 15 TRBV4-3 TGCGCCAGCAGCCAAGATAATGGGGGGGGTGAAAAACTGTTTTTT CASSQDNGGGEKLFF
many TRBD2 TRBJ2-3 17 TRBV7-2 TGTGCCAGCAGCTTAGGACTAGCGGGAGGTTACACAGATACGCAGTATTTT CASSLGLAGGYTDTQYF
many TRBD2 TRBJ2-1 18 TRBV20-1 TGCAGTGCTAGACCGCTACTTACTAGCGGGAGGGCCGCAAATGAGCAGTTCTTC CSARPLLTSGRAANEQFF
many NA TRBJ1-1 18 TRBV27 TGTGCCAGCCGAGGGGGACATCCAGGGGCTACCGCGAACACTGAAGCTTTCTTT CASRGGHPGATANTEAFF